This T cell receptor beta chain was identified during a study of breast tumors, draining lymph nodes, adjacent tissues. Study-wide points: Tumor TCR diversity was below lymph nodes but above nontumor tissue. Tumor and nontumor repertoires were significantly more similar in luminal-like than in basal-like breast cancer.

This clonotype was seen at least ten times. Its antigen is unknown. The V gene end was trimmed by 3 bases and the J gene end by 5 bases; junction bases not matched to a gene: 10. Germline V CDR1 and CDR2: DFQATT, SNEGSKA (reference sequence). The CDR3 runs to 16 residues. Axillary draining lymph nodes of breast cancer patients supplied the node samples. TCRdb re-called the multiplex PCR reads through MiXCR, storing one row per CDR3 protein. This sample yields 290,000 or so distinct CDR3 sequences, of which more than 30% are seen a single time; under 1.2% belongs to the top ten. This chain joins TRBV20-1 and TRBJ2-2; 9 bases map to TRBD1. Specimen: axillary lymph node tissue. The clonotype originates from a female donor with breast cancer. Some clones in this sample may be carry-over from other donors' samples. This CDR3 reads CSASKTGGKKTGELFF. The CDR3 nucleotides read TGCAGTGCTAGTAAGACAGGGGGAAAAAAGACCGGGGAGCTGTTTTTT.